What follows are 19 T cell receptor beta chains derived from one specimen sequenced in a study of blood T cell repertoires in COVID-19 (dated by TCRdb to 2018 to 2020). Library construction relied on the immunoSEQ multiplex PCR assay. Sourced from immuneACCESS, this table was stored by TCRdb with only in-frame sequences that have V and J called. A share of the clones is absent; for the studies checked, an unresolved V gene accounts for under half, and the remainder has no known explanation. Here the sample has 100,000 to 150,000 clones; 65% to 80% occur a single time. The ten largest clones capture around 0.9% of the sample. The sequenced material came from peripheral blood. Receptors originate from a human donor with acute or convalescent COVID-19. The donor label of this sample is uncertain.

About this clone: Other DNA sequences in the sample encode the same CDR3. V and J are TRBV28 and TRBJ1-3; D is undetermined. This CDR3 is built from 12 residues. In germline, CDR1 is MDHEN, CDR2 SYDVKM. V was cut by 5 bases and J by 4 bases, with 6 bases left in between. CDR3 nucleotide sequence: TGTGCCAGCAGTCTAAGCGGAAACACCATATATTTT. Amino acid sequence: CASSLSGNTIYF.

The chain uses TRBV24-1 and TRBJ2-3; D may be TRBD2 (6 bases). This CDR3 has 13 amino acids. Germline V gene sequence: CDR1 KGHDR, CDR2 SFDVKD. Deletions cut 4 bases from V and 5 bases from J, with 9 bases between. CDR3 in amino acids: CATSEPGVDTQYF. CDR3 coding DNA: TGTGCCACCAGTGAGCCGGGGGTAGATACGCAGTATTTT.

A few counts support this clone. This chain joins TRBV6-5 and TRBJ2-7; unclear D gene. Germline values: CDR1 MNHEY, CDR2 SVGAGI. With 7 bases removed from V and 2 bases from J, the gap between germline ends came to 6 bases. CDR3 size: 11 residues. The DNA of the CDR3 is TGTGCCAGCACTCCCCCCTACGAGCAGTACGTC. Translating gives CASTPPYEQYV.

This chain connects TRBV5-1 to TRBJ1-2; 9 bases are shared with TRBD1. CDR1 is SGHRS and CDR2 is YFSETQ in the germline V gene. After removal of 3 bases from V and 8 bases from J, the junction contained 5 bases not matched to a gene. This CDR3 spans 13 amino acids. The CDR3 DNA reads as TGCGCCAGCAGCTCCACAGGGGGCGGCGGCTACACCTTC. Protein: CASSSTGGGGYTF.

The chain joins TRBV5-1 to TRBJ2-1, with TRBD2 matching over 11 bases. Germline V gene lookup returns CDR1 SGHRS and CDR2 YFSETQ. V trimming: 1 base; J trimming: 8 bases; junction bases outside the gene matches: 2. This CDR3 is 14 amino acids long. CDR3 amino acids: CASSLTSGGYEQFF. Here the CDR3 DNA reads TGCGCCAGCAGCTTGACTAGCGGGGGATATGAGCAGTTCTTC.

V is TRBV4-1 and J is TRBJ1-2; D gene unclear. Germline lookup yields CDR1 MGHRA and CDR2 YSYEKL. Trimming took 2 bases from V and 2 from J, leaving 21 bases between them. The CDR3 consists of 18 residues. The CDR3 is CASSQYFQRETHNYGYTF. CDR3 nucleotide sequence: TGCGCCAGCAGCCAATACTTTCAACGGGAGACCCACAACTATGGCTACACCTTC.

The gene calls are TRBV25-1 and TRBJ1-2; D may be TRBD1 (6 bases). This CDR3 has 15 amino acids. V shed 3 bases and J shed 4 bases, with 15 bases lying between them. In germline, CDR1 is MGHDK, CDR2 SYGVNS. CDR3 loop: CASSELGGLGYGYTF. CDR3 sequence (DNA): TGTGCCAGCAGTGAGCTCGGGGGGCTTGGCTATGGCTACACCTTC.

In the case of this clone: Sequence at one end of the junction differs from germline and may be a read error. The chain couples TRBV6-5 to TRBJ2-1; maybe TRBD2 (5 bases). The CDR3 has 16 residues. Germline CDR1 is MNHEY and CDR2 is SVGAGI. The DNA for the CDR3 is TGTGCCAGCTGTTATGGAGTGGGGAGCTCCTACAATGAGCAGTTCTTC. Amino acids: CASCYGVGSSYNEQFF.

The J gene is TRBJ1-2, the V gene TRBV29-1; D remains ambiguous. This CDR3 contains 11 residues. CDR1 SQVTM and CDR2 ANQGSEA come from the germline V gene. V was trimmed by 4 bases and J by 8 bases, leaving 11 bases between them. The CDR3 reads CSVGPDWGYTF. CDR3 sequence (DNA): TGCAGCGTTGGGCCCGACTGGGGCTACACCTTC.

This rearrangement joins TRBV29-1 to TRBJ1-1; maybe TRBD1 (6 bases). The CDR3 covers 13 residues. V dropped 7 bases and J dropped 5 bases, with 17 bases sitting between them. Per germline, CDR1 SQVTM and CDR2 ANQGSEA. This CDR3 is CSAGDRIGTEAFF. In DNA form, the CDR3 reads TGCAGCGCCGGTGACAGGATTGGAACTGAAGCTTTCTTT. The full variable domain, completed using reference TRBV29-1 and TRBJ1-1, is SAVISQKPSRDICQRGTSLTIQCQVDSQVTMMFWYRQQPGQSLTLIATANQGSEATYESGFVIDKFPISRPNLTFSTLTVSNMSPEDSSIYLCSAGDRIGTEAFFGQGTRLTVV.

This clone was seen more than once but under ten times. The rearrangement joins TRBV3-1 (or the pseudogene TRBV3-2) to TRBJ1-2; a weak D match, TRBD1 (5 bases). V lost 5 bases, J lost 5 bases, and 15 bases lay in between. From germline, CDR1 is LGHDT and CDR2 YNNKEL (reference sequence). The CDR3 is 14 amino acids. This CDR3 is CASSDPQVSYGYTF. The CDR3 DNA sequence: TGTGCCAGCAGCGACCCACAGGTTTCTTATGGCTACACCTTC.

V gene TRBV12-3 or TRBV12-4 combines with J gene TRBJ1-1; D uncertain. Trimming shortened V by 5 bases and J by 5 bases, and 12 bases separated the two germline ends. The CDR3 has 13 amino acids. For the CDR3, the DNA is TGTGCCAGCAGTCCACCGGGGAGAACTGAAGCTTTCTTT. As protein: CASSPPGRTEAFF.

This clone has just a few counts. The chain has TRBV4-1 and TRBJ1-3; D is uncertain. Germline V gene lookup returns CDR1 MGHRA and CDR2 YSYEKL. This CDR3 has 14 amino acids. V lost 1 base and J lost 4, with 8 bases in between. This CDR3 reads CASSQGLRGNTIYF. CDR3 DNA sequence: TGCGCCAGCAGCCAAGGCCTGAGGGGAAACACCATATATTTT.

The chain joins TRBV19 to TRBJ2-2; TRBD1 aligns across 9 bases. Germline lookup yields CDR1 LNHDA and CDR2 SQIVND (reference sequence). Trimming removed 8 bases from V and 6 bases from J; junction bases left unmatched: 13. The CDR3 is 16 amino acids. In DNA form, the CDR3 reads TGTGCCAGTCGACGACCGGGACAGGGTTTCCCCGGGGAGCTGTTTTTT. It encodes CASRRPGQGFPGELFF.

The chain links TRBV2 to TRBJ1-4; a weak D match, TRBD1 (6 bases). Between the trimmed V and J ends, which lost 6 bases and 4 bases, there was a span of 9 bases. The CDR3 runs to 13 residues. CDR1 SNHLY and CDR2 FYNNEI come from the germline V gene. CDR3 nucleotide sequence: TGTGCCAGCAGGGACAGCAATAATGAAAAACTGTTTTTT. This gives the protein CASRDSNNEKLFF.

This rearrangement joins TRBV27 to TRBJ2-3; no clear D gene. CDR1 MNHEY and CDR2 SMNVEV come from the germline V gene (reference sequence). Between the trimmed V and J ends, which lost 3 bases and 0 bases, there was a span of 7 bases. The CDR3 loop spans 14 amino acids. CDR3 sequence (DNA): TGTGCCAGCAGTTTTGCTACTAGCACAGATACGCAGTATTTT. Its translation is CASSFATSTDTQYF.

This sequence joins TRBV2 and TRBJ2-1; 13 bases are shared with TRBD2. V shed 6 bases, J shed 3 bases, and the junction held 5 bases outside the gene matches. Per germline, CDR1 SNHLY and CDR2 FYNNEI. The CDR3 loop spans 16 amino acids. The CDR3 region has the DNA TGTGCCAGCAGGGGACTAGCGGGGAGCCGCTACAATGAGCAGTTCTTC. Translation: CASRGLAGSRYNEQFF.

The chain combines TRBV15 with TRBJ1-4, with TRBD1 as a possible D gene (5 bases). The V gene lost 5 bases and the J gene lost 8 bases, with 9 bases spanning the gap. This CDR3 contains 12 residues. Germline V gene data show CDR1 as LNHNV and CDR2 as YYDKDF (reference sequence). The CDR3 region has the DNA TGTGCCACCAGCGGTAGGGGCGAAAAACTGTTTTTT. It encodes CATSGRGEKLFF.

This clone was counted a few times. The CDR3 sequence is CASSPLPGTDTQYF. CDR3 nucleotides: TGTGCCAGCTCACCTCTCCCGGGCACAGATACGCAGTATTTT. This sequence joins TRBV18 and TRBJ2-3; D not resolved. The germline gives CDR1 KGHSH, CDR2 LQKENI. The V end was cut by 3 bases, the J end by 1 base, with 8 bases between. CDR3 length equals 14 residues.